These 16 T cell receptor beta chains share one sample of origin, sequenced in a study of cytomegalovirus exposure and HLA in healthy donors. PCR was performed using 60 Vbeta and 13 Jbeta primers. The repertoire was sequenced with immunoSEQ multiplex PCR; TCRdb's copy has only in-frame clones and lacks some. The repertoire holds 200,000 to 250,000 clones, with around 77% as singletons. Material for sequencing was PBMCs. Receptors originate from a woman aged 25-40 years in good health and CMV-seronegative.

The rearrangement joins TRBV18 to TRBJ2-5; 7 nucleotides line up with TRBD1. This CDR3 has 14 amino acids. The V gene's germline CDR1 is KGHSH and CDR2 LQKENI. Trimming cost V 4 bases and J 7 bases; bases outside gene matches: 9. CDR3: CASSLGTVRRTQYF. In DNA form, the CDR3 reads TGTGCCAGCTCACTTGGGACAGTACGGCGGACCCAGTACTTC.

The chain couples TRBV9 to TRBJ1-2; D remains unclear. The CDR3 runs 12 residues. Trimming shortened V by 3 bases and J by 7 bases, and 10 bases separated the two germline ends. CDR1 and CDR2 (germline): SGDLS, YYNGEE. This CDR3 reads CASSDSLFGYTF. The CDR3, as DNA: TGTGCCAGCAGCGACTCTCTCTTTGGCTACACCTTC.

Worth noting for this clone: Its ends do not fully match the called genes, so a read error is possible. The CDR3 DNA reads as TGTGCCAGCAGTGGACAGGGGGCTAACGATGGCTACCCCTTC. This translates into CASSGQGANDGYPF. The chain combines TRBV2 with TRBJ1-2, with TRBD1 matching 10 bases. CDR1 is SNHLY and CDR2 is FYNNEI in the germline V gene. The CDR3 extends over 14 amino acids.

This chain links TRBV9 with TRBJ2-7; 16 bases are shared with TRBD2. After removal of 4 bases from V and 12 bases from J, the junction contained 7 bases not matched to a gene. Germline assignment: CDR1 SGDLS and CDR2 YYNGEE. This CDR3 contains 14 residues. Here the CDR3 reads CASSNPGLAGGLYF. The CDR3 DNA reads as TGTGCCAGCAGCAACCCGGGACTAGCGGGGGGGCTGTACTTC.

The gene calls are TRBV29-1 and TRBJ2-5; 8 nucleotides match TRBD1. The CDR3 contains 14 residues. V trimming: 3 bases; J trimming: 5 bases; junction bases outside the gene matches: 8. Germline assignment: CDR1 SQVTM and CDR2 ANQGSEA. This chain's CDR3 is CSVELTGVPETQYF. CDR3 in DNA: TGCAGCGTTGAGCTGACAGGGGTTCCGGAGACCCAGTACTTC.

This clone was seen more than once but under ten times. The chain joins TRBV10-3 to TRBJ1-3, with D possibly being TRBD1 (6 bases). CDR1 ENHRY and CDR2 SYGVKD come from the germline V gene. V lost 4 bases to trimming and J lost 2 bases, with 15 bases between them. CDR3 length: 16 amino acids. The CDR3 coding sequence is TGTGCCATCAGTGCTGGGGGCTTTACAACTGGAAACACCATATATTTT. This encodes CAISAGGFTTGNTIYF.

The chain is built from TRBV5-5 and TRBJ1-6; no firm D call. This CDR3 contains 15 residues. Germline assignment: CDR1 SGHKS and CDR2 YYEKEE (reference sequence). With 3 bases removed from V and 6 bases from J, the gap between germline ends came to 13 bases. The DNA of the CDR3 is TGTGCCAGCAGCTATACAGCATTCCCTAATTCACCCCTCCACTTT. Amino acid sequence: CASSYTAFPNSPLHF. The complete variable domain, with remaining parts taken from reference TRBV5-5 and TRBJ1-6, reads DAGVTQSPTHLIKTRGQQVTLRCSPISGHKSVSWYQQVLGQGPQFIFQYYEKEERGRGNFPDRFSARQFPNYSSELNVNALLLGDSALYLCASSYTAFPNSPLHFGNGTRLTVT.

Worth noting for this clone: The junction departs from germline at one end; a sequencing error may be responsible. This chain uses TRBV28 with TRBJ1-2, with no clear D. The V gene's germline CDR1 is MDHEN and CDR2 SYDVKM. This CDR3 is built from 13 residues. CDR3 bases: TGTGCCAGCAGTTTAATTACAGAGTATGGCTACCCCTTC. It yields the protein CASSLITEYGYPF.

This rearrangement joins TRBV6-5 to TRBJ1-3; D is unresolved. The length of the CDR3 is 15 residues. Trimming shortened V by 5 bases and J by 4 bases, and 15 bases separated the two germline ends. Germline CDR1 is MNHEY and CDR2 is SVGAGI. Written as DNA, the CDR3 is TGTGCCAGCAGTCGCGCAATACGCGCCGGAAACACCATATATTTT. Translating it yields CASSRAIRAGNTIYF.

This sequence joins TRBV7-6 and TRBJ1-4; 7 positions agree with TRBD1. J gave up 7 bases and V 2 bases, and 16 bases lay outside the gene matches. The CDR3 length is 18 residues. Germline V gene data show CDR1 as SGHVS and CDR2 as FNYEAQ. CDR3 in DNA: TGTGCCAGCAGCTTATCGGAGACAGGGAGACTAAAGGGTGAAAAACTGTTTTTT. This translates into CASSLSETGRLKGEKLFF.

This chain links TRBV6-5 with TRBJ2-2, with TRBD2 as a possible D gene (6 bases). The ends were cut back, 2 bases at V and 5 bases at J, with 12 bases in the middle. The CDR3 has 15 amino acids. Looked up from germline, CDR1 is MNHEY and CDR2 is SVGAGI. In DNA form, the CDR3 reads TGTGCCAGCAGTTACGAATCTAGCGAGACCGGGGAGCTGTTTTTT. Its translation is CASSYESSETGELFF.

This clone has only a few counts. This chain links TRBV28 with TRBJ1-2; D call uncertain. This CDR3 contains 12 residues. V was shortened by 8 bases and J by 4 bases, with 11 bases between the two germline ends. Germline V gene lookup returns CDR1 MDHEN and CDR2 SYDVKM. The CDR3 coding sequence is TGTGCCAGCGGACCCCGGGGCTATGGCTACACCTTC. It codes for CASGPRGYGYTF.

A remark on this clone: Mismatch with germline at one junction end may stem from a read error. The chain links TRBV5-1 to TRBJ1-2; 9 bases match TRBD1. CDR1 and CDR2 (germline): SGHRS, YFSETQ. The CDR3 contains 15 residues. CDR3 loop: CASSPESGTGRGYPF. CDR3 nucleotide sequence: TGCGCCAGCAGCCCAGAATCCGGGACAGGGCGTGGCTACCCCTTC. Drawing the rest from reference TRBV5-1 and TRBJ1-2, the complete variable domain is KAGVTQTPRYLIKTRGQQVTLSCSPISGHRSVSWYQQTPGQGLQFLFEYFSETQRNKGNFPGRFSGRQFSNSRSEMNVSTLELGDSALYLCASSPESGTGRGYPFGSGTRLTVV.

This chain links TRBV7-9 with TRBJ2-1; 12 positions agree with TRBD2. CDR3 length equals 14 residues. The germline V gene has CDR1 SEHNR and CDR2 FQNEAQ (reference sequence). V gave up 7 bases and J gave up 9 bases; unmatched junction bases: 7. CDR3 protein: CASTLAGGLIEQFF. The CDR3 DNA sequence: TGTGCCAGCACACTAGCGGGAGGACTTATTGAGCAGTTCTTC.

The rearrangement joins TRBV5-6 to TRBJ1-1, with D unclear. Germline CDR1 and CDR2: SGHDT and YYEEEE. This CDR3 is 14 amino acids long. V was clipped by 0 bases and J by 4 bases, with 10 bases between them. Written as DNA, the CDR3 is TGTGCCAGCAGCTTGGTCGGGTTCGGCACTGAAGCTTTCTTT. Translating gives CASSLVGFGTEAFF. The full variable domain, in which reference TRBV5-6 and TRBJ1-1 provide the parts outside the CDR3, is DAGVTQSPTHLIKTRGQQVTLRCSPKSGHDTVSWYQQALGQGPQFIFQYYEEEERQRGNFPDRFSGHQFPNYSSELNVNALLLGDSALYLCASSLVGFGTEAFFGQGTRLTVV.

V usage is TRBV5-1 and J usage is TRBJ2-3; 7 positions agree with TRBD1. J was trimmed by 2 bases and V by 1 base; bases with no gene match: 10. Germline lookup yields CDR1 SGHRS and CDR2 YFSETQ. This CDR3 has 17 residues. CDR3 residues: CASSLKPDRLYTDTQYF. The CDR3 DNA follows: TGCGCCAGCAGCTTGAAACCGGACAGGCTATACACAGATACGCAGTATTTT.